The 21 T cell receptor beta chains listed next were all sequenced from one sample in a study of OX40 agonist ivuxolimab in advanced cancers. TCRdb's copy holds only in-frame clones and misses some; the assay was immunoSEQ multiplex PCR. In the table there are around 70,000 clones, just under 85% of which are singletons. The sequencing used CD4+ or CD8+ T cells sorted from blood, collected in a trial of the OX40 agonist ivuxolimab. All receptors derive from an adult with an advanced solid tumor such as melanoma, head and neck, liver or kidney cancer.

This sequence joins TRBV28 and TRBJ1-1; D is perhaps TRBD1 (5 bases). Germline V gives CDR1 MDHEN, CDR2 SYDVKM. The CDR3 is 15 amino acids. V was trimmed by 2 bases and J by 4 bases, leaving 14 bases between them. The CDR3 sequence is CASSLILQGSTEAFF. CDR3 in DNA: TGTGCCAGCAGTTTAATACTGCAGGGTAGCACTGAAGCTTTCTTT.

The chain joins TRBV28 to TRBJ2-2; D is undetermined. V was cut by 3 bases and J by 7 bases, with 12 bases left in between. The CDR3 spans 14 residues. Germline V gives CDR1 MDHEN, CDR2 SYDVKM. The CDR3 sequence is CASSLGFRYGELFF. The CDR3 coding sequence is TGTGCCAGCAGTTTGGGGTTTAGGTACGGGGAGCTGTTTTTT.

This clone has a handful of counts. V gene TRBV7-2 combines with J gene TRBJ1-6; the D is unclear. This CDR3 region has 13 residues. Germline assignment: CDR1 SGHTA and CDR2 FQGNSA. Trimming pared 4 bases from V and 10 bases from J, leaving 11 bases between. The CDR3 sequence: CASSSREGSPLHF. In DNA form, the CDR3 reads TGTGCCAGCAGCTCCCGCGAGGGCTCACCCCTCCACTTT. Full variable domain (outside the CDR3, taken from reference TRBV7-2 and TRBJ1-6): GAGVSQSPSNKVTEKGKDVELRCDPISGHTALYWYRQSLGQGLEFLIYFQGNSAPDKSGLPSDRFSAERTGGSVSTLTIQRTQQEDSAVYLCASSSREGSPLHFGNGTRLTVT.

This rearrangement joins TRBV9 to TRBJ2-3; D not certain. The CDR3 is 13 amino acids. The germline CDR1 and CDR2 sequences are SGDLS and YYNGEE. V dropped 1 base and J dropped 2 bases, with 5 bases sitting between them. As DNA, the CDR3 is TGTGCCAGCAGCGTAACGGTCACAGATACGCAGTATTTT. This gives the protein CASSVTVTDTQYF.

The chain joins TRBV7-8 to TRBJ1-5; 10 bases line up with TRBD1. CDR3 length: 18 amino acids. J gave up 0 bases and V 4 bases, and 9 bases lay outside the gene matches. Germline loops: CDR1 SGHVS, CDR2 FQNEAQ. The CDR3 reads CASSWKTTGGRSNQPQHF. CDR3 nucleotides: TGTGCCAGCAGCTGGAAGACGACAGGGGGCCGTAGCAATCAGCCCCAGCATTTT.

This chain connects TRBV28 to TRBJ1-2; possibly TRBD1 for D (6 bases). CDR3 size: 18 residues. The V gene lost 6 bases and the J gene lost 4 bases, with 27 bases spanning the gap. CDR1 is MDHEN, CDR2 SYDVKM, per germline. This CDR3 reads CASSSIIIQGSYPYGYTF. In DNA form, the CDR3 reads TGTGCCAGCAGCTCGATTATAATACAGGGTTCTTATCCCTATGGCTACACCTTC.

V gene TRBV15 combines with J gene TRBJ2-3, with D hard to call. CDR3 length: 15 amino acids. Trimming stripped 3 bases from V and 2 bases from J, with 12 bases between. Germline loops: CDR1 LNHNV, CDR2 YYDKDF (reference sequence). The CDR3 loop reads CATSRHRSYTDTQYF. The CDR3 DNA follows: TGTGCCACCAGCAGGCATCGGAGCTACACAGATACGCAGTATTTT.

This clone was seen only a few times. This chain links TRBV6-5 with TRBJ1-2; D unresolved. V lost 0 bases and J 2 bases, leaving 10 bases between the germline ends. This CDR3 spans 15 amino acids. Germline lookup yields CDR1 MNHEY and CDR2 SVGAGI. CDR3 sequence (DNA): TGTGCCAGCAGTTACTCGATGTACGGGAACTATGGCTACACCTTC. This encodes CASSYSMYGNYGYTF.

V is TRBV6-6 and J is TRBJ2-5, with D possibly matching TRBD1 (6 bases). TRBJ2-7 explains the end of the DNA better; the J call may be wrong. The CDR3 runs 15 residues. From germline, CDR1 is MNHNY and CDR2 SVGAGI (reference sequence). The DNA of the CDR3 is TGTGCCAGCAGTTACCTCCAGGGGCACCCCTACGAGCAGTACTTC. Translation: CASSYLQGHPYEQYF.

The CDR3 coding sequence is TGTGCCAGCAGCTTAGGTTGGAACACTGAAGCTTTCTTT. Protein sequence: CASSLGWNTEAFF. The gene calls are TRBV7-8 and TRBJ1-1; D remains unclear. Trimming shortened V by 1 base and J by 1 base, and 4 bases separated the two germline ends. The V gene's germline CDR1 is SGHVS and CDR2 FQNEAQ. This CDR3 is 13 amino acids long. Together with reference TRBV7-8 and TRBJ1-1, the CDR3 gives the full variable domain: GAGVSQSPRYKVAKRGQDVALRCDPISGHVSLFWYQQALGQGPEFLTYFQNEAQLDKSGLPSDRFFAERPEGSVSTLKIQRTQQEDSAVYLCASSLGWNTEAFFGQGTRLTVV.

The chain couples TRBV2 to TRBJ1-5; D might be TRBD1 (6 bases). V lost 8 bases to trimming and J lost 2 bases, with 19 bases between them. The CDR3 has 16 amino acids. CDR1 and CDR2 (germline): SNHLY, FYNNEI. CDR3 nucleotides: TGTGCCAGCGGAGCAGGGGCGCGCGTGGGCAATCAGCCCCAGCATTTT. The encoded protein is CASGAGARVGNQPQHF.

The chain combines TRBV5-1 with TRBJ2-3; tentatively, D is TRBD2 (6 bases). Trimming cost V 0 bases and J 1 base, with 12 bases left between them. The CDR3 totals 16 residues. In germline, CDR1 is SGHRS, CDR2 YFSETQ. CDR3 in amino acids: CASSLGGTHGTDTQYF. The CDR3 region has the DNA TGCGCCAGCAGCTTGGGAGGGACTCATGGCACAGATACGCAGTATTTT.

The chain joins TRBV2 to TRBJ2-3, with unresolved D. This CDR3 comprises 15 residues. Trimming took off 6 bases at V and 1 base at J, with 14 bases between the two ends. Germline lookup yields CDR1 SNHLY and CDR2 FYNNEI. CDR3 nucleotides: TGTGCCAGCAGCCTCCCTTGGGCCCGCACAGATACGCAGTATTTT. Protein sequence: CASSLPWARTDTQYF. The full variable domain, rest sourced from reference TRBV2 and TRBJ2-3, is EPEVTQTPSHQVTQMGQEVILRCVPISNHLYFYWYRQILGQKVEFLVSFYNNEISEKSEIFDDQFSVERPDGSNFTLKIRSTKLEDSAMYFCASSLPWARTDTQYFGPGTRLTVL.

In the case of this clone: The DNA is omitted, as the CDR3 cannot be located on it reliably, and the CDR3 follows TCRdb's listing. The genes are TRBV7-7 and TRBJ1-5. Germline V lookup: CDR1 SSHAT, CDR2 FNYEAQ (reference sequence). The CDR3 has 17 amino acids, counting both end residues. CDR3 loop: CASSFGPGEEVNQPQHF.

This clone was counted between two and nine times. The genes are TRBV6-6 and TRBJ1-5; TRBD1 matches at 8 bases. This CDR3 spans 14 amino acids. Germline V CDR1 and CDR2: MNHNY, SVGAGI (reference sequence). V shed 6 bases, J shed 5 bases, and the junction held 6 bases outside the gene matches. The CDR3 is CASRDRVGDQPQHF. In DNA form, the CDR3 reads TGTGCCAGCAGGGACAGGGTGGGCGATCAGCCCCAGCATTTT.

CDR3 sequence (DNA): TGTGCCAGCAGCCAAGGAACTAGCGGGGGGCCTGGCGGGCTGTTTTTT. It encodes CASSQGTSGGPGGLFF. This chain uses TRBV4-2 with TRBJ2-2, with 12 bases fitting TRBD2. This CDR3 spans 16 amino acids. V dropped 1 base and J dropped 13; count of bases not matched to a gene: 10. Germline CDR1 and CDR2: LGHNA and YNFKEQ.

This chain connects TRBV10-3 to TRBJ2-3; D call uncertain. The ends were cut back, 1 base at V and 6 bases at J, with 8 bases in the middle. The CDR3 is 13 residues long. In germline, CDR1 is ENHRY, CDR2 SYGVKD. CDR3 residues: CAISEFNLDTQYF. For the CDR3, the DNA is TGTGCCATCAGTGAGTTTAATTTGGATACGCAGTATTTT.

For the CDR3, the DNA is TGTGCCAGCAGGTTGGGCCACCGGCAAGAAAAACTGTTTTTT. Encoded protein: CASRLGHRQEKLFF. The rearrangement uses TRBV2 and TRBJ1-4; D is ambiguous. There are 14 residues in the CDR3. Trimming removed 6 bases from V and 8 bases from J, with 16 bases in between. Germline CDR1 is SNHLY and CDR2 is FYNNEI.

The chain has TRBV7-2 and TRBJ2-2; no definite D call. From germline, CDR1 is SGHTA and CDR2 FQGNSA. The CDR3 sequence is 13 residues long. Trimming left V 5 bases short and J 4 bases short, with 8 bases between. The CDR3 sequence: CASSPRSTGELFF. DNA of the CDR3: TGTGCCAGCAGCCCCCGTAGCACCGGGGAGCTGTTTTTT.

The V and J genes are TRBV7-7 and TRBJ2-1; 9 bases align to TRBD2. The germline V gene encodes CDR1 SSHAT and CDR2 FNYEAQ (reference sequence). V shed 5 bases, J shed 2 bases, and the junction held 4 bases outside the gene matches. CDR3 length equals 15 residues. The CDR3 nucleotides are TGTGCCAGCAGCCAGGGACTAGCCACCTACAATGAGCAGTTCTTC. It specifies CASSQGLATYNEQFF.

The rearrangement links TRBV7-3 to TRBJ1-1; 8 bases are a match to TRBD1. The CDR3 is made up of 16 amino acids. J gave up 5 bases and V 5 bases, and 13 bases lay outside the gene matches. The germline gives CDR1 SGHTA, CDR2 FQGTGA. The CDR3 loop is CASSQQGGPLGTEAFF. In nucleotides, the CDR3 is TGTGCCAGCAGCCAACAGGGGGGCCCTCTTGGGACTGAAGCTTTCTTT.